A selection of T cell receptor beta chains follows, all from one sample in a study of blood T cell repertoires in COVID-19. The table came from immunoSEQ multiplex PCR; TCRdb's copy has only in-frame clones and leaves some out. The table shows around 100,000 clones, with approximately 85% occurring only once. Sequenced material: peripheral blood. These receptors were obtained from a man aged 40-49 years with acute or convalescent COVID-19. The CDR3 runs from the conserved cysteine through the conserved F or W. The size entry is marked missing in some rows and otherwise reads once, few, many or a size class.

J gene	V gene	clone size	CDR3 protein
TRBJ2-1	TRBV29-1	.	CSVGALGGASYNEQFF
TRBJ2-5	TRBV7-9	.	CASSLGEGAGAHQETQYF
TRBJ2-2	TRBV2	.	CASGQGNTGELFF
TRBJ2-5	TRBV11-1	.	CASSTGLAEETQYF
TRBJ2-3	TRBV7-9	.	CASSYRTGITDTQYF
TRBJ1-6	TRBV19	few	CASKARSADNSPLHF
TRBJ2-7	TRBV9	.	CASSGQAYEQYF
TRBJ2-7	TRBV10-3	.	CAISFGQASSYEQYF
TRBJ2-3	TRBV5-1	.	CASGPGTDTQYF
TRBJ2-7	TRBV27	.	CASSLNGIGAEQYF
TRBJ1-2	TRBV5-1	.	CASSSDSGYTF
TRBJ1-1	TRBV28	.	CASRSGAGTEAFF
TRBJ2-2	TRBV28	.	CASSRLAPGELFF
TRBJ2-1	TRBV6-6	.	CASSYSRNEQFF
TRBJ1-3	TRBV5-6	once	CASSSGGAGNTIYF
TRBJ2-3	TRBV9	.	CASSTRQGMSDTQYF
TRBJ2-1	TRBV19	.	CASSDQGVHEQFF
TRBJ2-1	TRBV5-3	.	CARTQAGGPREQFF
TRBJ2-2	TRBV4-3	.	CASSQDREPHWGGTGELFF
TRBJ1-4	TRBV28	few	CASSSTEGGGFNEKLFF
TRBJ1-3	TRBV5-1	.	CASSLQGSGGNTIYF
TRBJ1-5	TRBV12-3/TRBV12-4	once	CASSLSRTYSQHF
TRBJ1-2	TRBV2	.	CASSVRGGDGYTF
TRBJ2-1	TRBV18	.	CASSLQTSGSSNEQFF
TRBJ1-5	TRBV6-2/TRBV6-3	once	CASSWGQGPQPQHF
TRBJ2-6	TRBV6-1	.	CASSEDSSGANVLTF
TRBJ2-7	TRBV11-3	.	CASSLTGGVAYEQYF
TRBJ1-2	TRBV12-3/TRBV12-4	.	CASSRSYGYTF
TRBJ1-5	TRBV27	once	CASRQTGSPNQPQHF
TRBJ1-2	TRBV2	.	CASRSGGGGYTF
TRBJ2-1	TRBV9	.	CASSVGLNEQFF
TRBJ2-7	TRBV9	.	CASSVGGHLLNEQYF
TRBJ2-2	TRBV5-5	.	CASSLQENHFLANTGELFF
TRBJ1-2	TRBV7-9	once	CASSPRQGARGYTF
TRBJ2-1	TRBV4-1	.	CASSQLAGGPDNEQFF
TRBJ2-1	TRBV19	.	CASSPTTTYNEQFF
TRBJ2-3	TRBV23-1	.	CASSQFEDRTQYF
TRBJ1-6	TRBV2	.	CASGTGVSYNSPLHF
TRBJ2-2	TRBV6-5	.	CASTRQGSNTGELFF
TRBJ1-6	TRBV11-2	.	CASSPSHSPLHF
TRBJ1-4	TRBV3-1/TRBV3-2	.	CASSQEDRAGEKLFF
TRBJ2-1	TRBV24-1	.	CATAILGEQFF
TRBJ2-1	TRBV6-4	.	CASSDSGLVGNEQFF
TRBJ1-1	TRBV20-1	.	CSATFNTEAFF
TRBJ2-7	TRBV6-6	.	CASSYRTGKGHEQYF
TRBJ1-3	TRBV5-1	.	CASSLGSSGNTIYF
TRBJ2-5	TRBV3-1/TRBV3-2	few	CASSQSSHHRYQETQYF
TRBJ1-2	TRBV6-2/TRBV6-3	.	CASSSARGPNYGYTF
TRBJ2-7	TRBV29-1	.	CSVKGASAYEQYF
TRBJ2-5	TRBV3-1/TRBV3-2	once	CASSQDPRGRETQYF
TRBJ2-7	TRBV3-1/TRBV3-2	.	CASSQDLGGYEQYF
TRBJ2-7	TRBV7-2	.	CASAYERATSYEQYF
TRBJ2-7	TRBV6-5	.	CASSYTGNLYEQYF
TRBJ1-5	TRBV3-1/TRBV3-2	.	CASSHGRTVNQPQHF
TRBJ1-5	TRBV2	.	CASSEAGGTQPQHF
TRBJ1-1	TRBV29-1	.	CSASQGANTEAFF
TRBJ1-2	TRBV21-1	.	CASSSWTGTNYGYTF
TRBJ1-5	TRBV7-3	.	CASSSCRDSLHQPQHF
TRBJ1-5	TRBV19	.	CASSSGGLSNQPQHF
TRBJ1-6	TRBV19	.	CASSTLASLGSPLHF